This T cell receptor (beta chain) derives from a study of shared clonotypes between healthy human individuals. Overall study: There were three CD4 naive, three CD4 memory, two CD8 naive and one CD8 memory plates per donor. General study results and limits: Memory subsets generally showed lower estimated richness than naive subsets.

The protocol was immunoSEQ multiplex PCR, while the TCRdb copy is restricted to in-frame clones and leaves out a portion. The repertoire consists of over a million clones, with roughly 97% occurring once and the leading ten covering about 1%. Healthy and HIV-negative, the adult donors had no recent acute infections or vaccinations. Points on this clone: The antigen is not known.

Trimming pared 2 bases from V and 6 bases from J, leaving 20 bases between. This CDR3 has 16 residues. CDR1 and CDR2 from the germline V gene are MNHEY and SVGAGI. The sequenced sample consisted of naive CD4+ T cells sorted from blood. Subset meaning: CD45RA+ positively selected. The chain joins TRBV6-5 to TRBJ2-7, with D maybe TRBD2 (6 bases). The receptor was derived from a man younger than 40 in good health. CDR3 coding DNA: TGTGCCAGCAGTTACACAACCGGGTCTCACGGGGGCGAGCAGTACTTC. As protein: CASSYTTGSHGGEQYF.